The present T cell receptor beta chain was sequenced within a study of cytomegalovirus exposure and HLA in healthy donors. Overall study findings and caveats: In most subjects, TCR beta sequences reportedly gave accurate predictions of HLA-A and HLA-B alleles.

Healthy bone marrow donors supplied every sample. The donors, nominally healthy at sampling, likely had unrecorded immune exposures. CDR1 and CDR2 from the germline V gene are SQVTM and ANQGSEA. The CDR3 length is 14 residues. V lost 8 bases to trimming and J lost 2 bases, with 18 bases between them. As concerns this clone: What it recognizes is unknown.

The PCR employed 60 Vbeta primers together with 13 Jbeta primers. Produced via immunoSEQ multiplex PCR; TCRdb's table is partial and in-frame only. The profile shows about 52,000 clones, 73% of them singletons. The source material was PBMCs. This clonotype originated in a young man in good health and CMV-seronegative. The chain has TRBV29-1 and TRBJ1-2; D might be TRBD1 (5 bases). The CDR3 DNA reads as TGCAGCACGGAGCAGGGCAGTAGGAACTATGGCTACACCTTC. It encodes CSTEQGSRNYGYTF.